A single sample gave rise to the 28 T cell receptor beta chains below, sequenced in a study of human T cells and chemical hapten exposure (dated by TCRdb to the early 2020s). The library was produced with RACE. The listed sequencing device is NextSeq 500. In TCRdb, the public reads were trimmed at Q25 with fastp and aligned with MiXCR, with productive beta chains retained. Here each entry gathers all rows of one CDR3 protein and keeps the most common genes and DNA. A total of 300,000 to 450,000 distinct CDR3 sequences appear in this sample, about 5.1% of them only once. Jointly, the top ten make up just over 2.5% of the sample. This sample's time point label indicates: pre-sensitization, week 0. The treatment or condition label, read with the paper, signifies: therapeutic diphenylcyclopropenone sensitization with weekly scalp DPC. This specimen consisted of whole blood, obtained in connection with sensitization to the hapten diphenylcyclopropenone (DPC). These receptors all come from a woman in her fifties or sixties with alopecia areata. Some clones in this sample may be carry-over from other donors' samples.

A few counts support this clonotype. The chain uses TRBV7-3 and TRBJ1-3; no reliable D call. The germline V gene encodes CDR1 SGHTA and CDR2 FQGTGA. The CDR3 consists of 17 residues. V was pared by 5 bases and J by 4 bases, with 21 bases between. In nucleotides, the CDR3 is TGTGCCAGCAGCCCATTCTTGGGGAGAAGCATAGGAAACACCATATATTTT. It codes for CASSPFLGRSIGNTIYF.

The chain links TRBV14 to TRBJ1-1; maybe TRBD1 (6 bases). The length of the CDR3 is 15 residues. Deletions cut 4 bases from V and 2 bases from J, with 14 bases between. The germline V gene has CDR1 SGHDN and CDR2 FVKESK. CDR3 sequence reads: CASSPLGGRNTEAFF. Written as DNA, the CDR3 is TGTGCCAGCAGCCCCCTTGGGGGGCGTAACACTGAAGCTTTCTTT.

This clonotype has at least ten counts. The gene calls are TRBV12-5 and TRBJ2-7, with D perhaps matching TRBD2 (6 bases). The CDR3 covers 14 residues. Per the germline V gene, CDR1 is LGHNT and CDR2 is FRNRAP. V shed 3 bases and J shed 2 bases, with 11 bases lying between them. In DNA form, the CDR3 reads TGTGCTAGTGGTTTTATCGGGGGAGCCTACGAGCAGTACTTC. It translates to CASGFIGGAYEQYF.

In this sample, this clonotype turned up a few times. The chain has TRBV3-1 and TRBJ2-1; D is perhaps TRBD2 (6 bases). The CDR3 has 13 residues. V gave up 0 bases and J gave up 10 bases, with 10 bases separating them. Germline V gene data show CDR1 as LGHDT and CDR2 as YNNKEL (reference sequence). This chain's CDR3 is CASSQDVSGEQFF. The CDR3 DNA reads as TGTGCCAGCAGCCAAGACGTGAGCGGGGAGCAGTTCTTC.

J is TRBJ2-6 and V is TRBV7-2; D call uncertain. Trimming left V 1 base short and J 0 bases short, with 13 bases between. Germline-derived CDR1 and CDR2 are SGHTA and FQGNSA. CDR3 size: 18 residues. The DNA for the CDR3 is TGTGCCAGCAGCTTAGTCGCAGGAATACTCTCTGGGGCCAACGTCCTGACTTTC. Its protein product is CASSLVAGILSGANVLTF.

This clonotype was counted only a few times. The gene calls are TRBV15 and TRBJ1-1; no definite D call. The CDR3 has 12 residues. CDR1 LNHNV and CDR2 YYDKDF come from the germline V gene (reference sequence). Deletions cut 6 bases from V and 5 bases from J, with 10 bases between. The CDR3 loop reads CATSIGRTEAFF. The CDR3 nucleotides are TGTGCCACCAGTATAGGGAGGACTGAAGCTTTCTTT.

This clonotype occurred a few times. The chain uses TRBV6-2 or TRBV6-3 and TRBJ2-1; 7 nucleotides align to TRBD1. This CDR3 has 15 residues. The junction had 4 bases not matched to a gene; V was cut back by 5 bases and J by 0 bases. From germline, CDR1 is MNHEY and CDR2 SVGEGT. This chain's CDR3 is CASSTGAPSYNEQFF. Here the CDR3 DNA reads TGTGCCAGCAGTACAGGGGCCCCCTCCTACAATGAGCAGTTCTTC.

This clonotype was observed at least ten times. The chain couples TRBV4-3 to TRBJ2-7; 10 bases agree with TRBD2. V lost 5 bases and J lost 9; bases outside the gene matches: 7. The germline CDR1 and CDR2 sequences are LGHNA and YSLEER. CDR3 length: 13 residues. The CDR3 protein is CASSYLAGESQYF. In DNA, the CDR3 is TGCGCCAGCAGCTACCTAGCGGGAGAGTCGCAGTACTTC.

This clonotype occurred many times. The V and J genes are TRBV9 and TRBJ2-3; 9 nucleotides match TRBD1. With V trimmed by 7 bases and J by 6 bases, 6 bases remained unmatched. This CDR3 region has 13 residues. Germline CDR1 reads SGDLS; CDR2 reads YYNGEE. Written as DNA, the CDR3 is TGTGCCAGCGGGACAGGGAATGTGGATACGCAGTATTTT. Translation: CASGTGNVDTQYF.

This clonotype has ten or more counts. The chain is built from TRBV12-3 or TRBV12-4 and TRBJ1-1, with D possibly being TRBD1 (6 bases). The CDR3 is 13 amino acids. With 4 bases removed from V and 3 bases from J, the gap between germline ends came to 9 bases. The CDR3 coding sequence is TGTGCCAGCAGTTACCAGGGGTACACTGAAGCTTTCTTT. It translates to CASSYQGYTEAFF.

This clonotype was seen a handful of times. The chain couples TRBV6-1 to TRBJ1-5; D is ambiguous. The CDR3 runs 14 residues. The V end lost 5 bases, the J end lost 0 bases, and 8 bases lay between the germline ends. CDR1 and CDR2 (germline): MNHNS, SASEGT. The CDR3 DNA reads TGTGCCAGCAGTTTGGTAGCTAGCAATCAGCCCCAGCATTTT. Translated: CASSLVASNQPQHF.

This clonotype was counted at least ten times. The chain recombines TRBV7-2 with TRBJ2-3; TRBD2 might be the D (6 bases). Trimming took 1 base from V and 1 from J, leaving 12 bases between them. Germline V lookup: CDR1 SGHTA, CDR2 FQGNSA. The CDR3 loop spans 16 amino acids. This CDR3 is CASSLDRASGTDTQYF. Here the CDR3 DNA reads TGTGCCAGCAGCTTAGATCGGGCTAGCGGCACAGATACGCAGTATTTT.

The CDR3 here is CASSYRRLPDGYTF. DNA of the CDR3: TGTGCCAGCAGTTACCGCAGGCTCCCCGATGGCTACACCTTC. This chain connects TRBV6-2 or TRBV6-3 to TRBJ1-2; D not resolved. The CDR3 is 14 residues long. Deletions cut 2 bases from V and 6 bases from J, with 13 bases between. Germline V gene sequence: CDR1 MNHEY, CDR2 SVGEGT.

This clonotype was found a few times. The V gene is TRBV6-5, the J gene TRBJ1-1; 8 bases are shared with TRBD1. From germline, CDR1 is MNHEY and CDR2 SVGAGI. The CDR3 loop spans 16 amino acids. V was pared by 6 bases and J by 0 bases, with 9 bases of the junction left unmatched. CDR3 DNA sequence: TGTGCCAGCAGATCAGGGGGCGCGGGGATGAACACTGAAGCTTTCTTT. This encodes CASRSGGAGMNTEAFF.

This clonotype was counted at least ten times. The rearrangement joins TRBV2 to TRBJ2-1, with D possibly matching TRBD2 (5 bases). Trimming left V 9 bases short and J 0 bases short, with 15 bases between. Germline V CDR1 and CDR2: SNHLY, FYNNEI. The CDR3 consists of 15 residues. The CDR3 spells CASNARGSSYNEQFF. DNA for the CDR3: TGTGCCAGTAATGCACGAGGGAGCTCCTACAATGAGCAGTTCTTC.

This clonotype was counted a few times. V usage is TRBV7-9 and J usage is TRBJ2-1; D is undetermined. CDR1 is SEHNR and CDR2 is FQNEAQ in the germline V gene (reference sequence). The CDR3 covers 14 residues. The V gene lost 1 base and the J gene lost 9 bases, with 13 bases spanning the gap. This CDR3 reads CASSLGASRAEQFF. CDR3 sequence (DNA): TGTGCCAGCAGCTTAGGAGCGAGCAGAGCTGAGCAGTTCTTC.

This clonotype was counted many times. This chain connects TRBV4-3 to TRBJ1-1; TRBD1 might be the D (6 bases). V lost 0 bases and J 4 bases, leaving 12 bases between the germline ends. CDR3 length: 15 amino acids. Germline assignment: CDR1 LGHNA and CDR2 YSLEER. The CDR3 loop reads CASSQDTGSLTEAFF. The CDR3 DNA reads as TGCGCCAGCAGCCAAGATACAGGGAGTCTCACTGAAGCTTTCTTT.

This clonotype was picked up many times. The chain is built from TRBV29-1 and TRBJ2-7; no firm D call. The V gene's germline CDR1 is SQVTM and CDR2 ANQGSEA. V was shortened by 6 bases and J by 1 base, with 10 bases between the two germline ends. This CDR3 comprises 12 residues. CDR3: CSVNGESYEQYF. In nucleotides, the CDR3 is TGCAGCGTGAACGGCGAGTCCTACGAGCAGTACTTC.

This clonotype has at least ten counts. This chain uses TRBV5-6 with TRBJ1-2; 7 bases map to TRBD1. The CDR3 totals 14 residues. Germline CDR1 is SGHDT and CDR2 is YYEEEE. The V and J ends lost 4 bases and 2 bases, in that order; junction bases with no gene match: 5. The CDR3 sequence is CASSKQGINYGYTF. In nucleotides, the CDR3 is TGTGCCAGCAGCAAACAGGGGATCAACTATGGCTACACCTTC.

This clonotype was recorded at least ten times. CDR3: CASSPRQGRTQYF. CDR3 sequence (DNA): TGTGCCAGCAGTCCCCGACAGGGAAGGACGCAGTATTTT. The rearrangement joins TRBV27 to TRBJ2-3; 7 positions agree with TRBD1. With 5 bases clipped from V and 9 bases from J, the junction kept 8 bases outside the gene matches. The CDR3 spans 13 residues. Per germline, CDR1 MNHEY and CDR2 SMNVEV (reference sequence).

CDR3 nucleotides: TGTGCCAGCAGTCTCACAGGGGAAGCATACGAGCAGTACTTC. Residues: CASSLTGEAYEQYF. This chain uses TRBV27 with TRBJ2-7; 7 nucleotides line up with TRBD1. The V and J ends lost 5 bases and 4 bases, in that order; junction bases with no gene match: 8. The germline V gene encodes CDR1 MNHEY and CDR2 SMNVEV (reference sequence). The CDR3 runs 14 residues.

There are a few counts of this clonotype. The J gene is TRBJ1-1, the V gene TRBV6-5; D unresolved. Trimming removed 4 bases at V and 3 bases at J, with 12 bases between. The germline V gene encodes CDR1 MNHEY and CDR2 SVGAGI. The CDR3 is made up of 14 amino acids. CDR3 region: CASSWQTEHTEAFF. Written as DNA, the CDR3 is TGTGCCAGCAGTTGGCAAACGGAGCACACTGAAGCTTTCTTT.

There are many counts of this clonotype. This chain joins TRBV28 and TRBJ1-1; D is uncertain. V was clipped by 3 bases and J by 0 bases, with 8 bases between them. Germline V gene lookup returns CDR1 MDHEN and CDR2 SYDVKM. CDR3 length: 14 residues. CDR3 sequence: CASSFSGMNTEAFF. CDR3 DNA: TGTGCCAGCAGTTTTTCAGGAATGAACACTGAAGCTTTCTTT.

The chain links TRBV5-6 to TRBJ1-5; 8 bases fit TRBD1. Looked up from germline, CDR1 is SGHDT and CDR2 is YYEEEE. The CDR3 contains 17 residues. The junction had 10 bases not matched to a gene; V was cut back by 0 bases and J by 5 bases. The CDR3 is CASSLETGGEGDQPQHF. CDR3 bases: TGTGCCAGCAGCTTGGAAACAGGGGGTGAGGGCGATCAGCCCCAGCATTTT.

Worth noting for this clonotype: Possible read error: a much larger clone is one base away. The chain combines TRBV7-2 with TRBJ1-2, with D tentatively TRBD1 (6 bases). V gave up 1 base and J gave up 7 bases, with 13 bases separating them. The CDR3 consists of 14 residues. The germline CDR1 and CDR2 sequences are SGHTA and FQGNSA. CDR3 region: CASSLVRETGGYTF. The DNA for the CDR3 is TGTGCCAGCAGCTTAGTCAGGGAGACAGGTGGCTACACCTTC.

J is TRBJ1-6 and V is TRBV2, with D possibly being TRBD1 (6 bases). CDR1 and CDR2 (germline): SNHLY, FYNNEI. This CDR3 spans 16 amino acids. Trimming took off 7 bases at V and 0 bases at J, with 13 bases between the two ends. CDR3 nucleotides: TGTGCCAGCATGGGGGGCAGCCTCTCCTATAATTCACCCCTCCACTTT. Translation gives CASMGGSLSYNSPLHF.

Ten or more counts support this clonotype. The chain is built from TRBV7-6 and TRBJ2-5; no definite D call. CDR1 SGHVS and CDR2 FNYEAQ come from the germline V gene. This CDR3 is built from 12 residues. With 4 bases removed from V and 5 bases from J, the gap between germline ends came to 8 bases. This chain's CDR3 is CASSSLRETQYF. As DNA, the CDR3 is TGTGCCAGCAGCTCCCTGCGTGAGACCCAGTACTTC.

V gene TRBV6-5 combines with J gene TRBJ1-2, with D perhaps TRBD1 (5 bases). The CDR3 sequence is 15 residues long. With 4 bases removed from V and 7 bases from J, the gap between germline ends came to 19 bases. Germline V lookup: CDR1 MNHEY, CDR2 SVGAGI. CDR3 in DNA: TGTGCCAGCAGTTCTGCCCCTGAGGGGCCCCTTGGCTACACCTTC. This codes for CASSSAPEGPLGYTF.